This T cell receptor beta chain was sequenced in a study of blood T cell repertoires in COVID-19. The overall study: Acute and convalescent COVID-19 samples came from the United States, Italy and Spain. T cells, B-cell-depleted T cells, or PBMCs provided the cDNA or gDNA that served as material.

This clone was seen just once. Methods used by the authors: Reference gene primers were amplified, and this amplification served to estimate nucleated cell counts. Produced via immunoSEQ multiplex PCR; TCRdb's table is partial and in-frame only. That table is the source of V, J and clone size, and D and trimming were worked out from the DNA. The profile shows approximately 58,000 clones, roughly 90% of them singletons. Trimming shortened V by 1 base and J by 7 bases, and 11 bases separated the two germline ends. The CDR3 spans 14 residues. Germline CDR1 reads MNHEY; CDR2 reads SMNVEV (reference sequence).

This sequence joins TRBV27 and TRBJ1-5; possible D gene TRBD1, 6 bases. The TCR sequence derives from a human donor in a cohort sampled during active COVID-19. The sequenced sample was peripheral blood. CDR3 sequence: CASSLYGGPQPQHF. The CDR3 DNA follows: TGTGCCAGCAGTTTATACGGGGGGCCACAGCCCCAGCATTTT.